The entry below describes one TCR beta chain. Its antigen is not yet known. Per-base qualities were not stored, and no clone one base away is much larger. The germline V gene yields KGHSH for CDR1 and LQKENI for CDR2. Its CDR3 holds 13 amino acids, cysteine through phenylalanine. Solely the CDR3 DNA is kept, with 39 bases framed from the first base. The V end loses 2 bases and the J end loses 8 bases, and a stretch of 10 bases separates them. The CDR3 regions of human TCRbeta chains were subjected to immunosequencing. On the authors' methods: TCRs in the repertoires were matched against a reference library of SARS-CoV-2-specific TCRs that had been generated with the MIRA antigen-specificity platform. Breadth was defined as the fraction of unique TCRs that were SARS-CoV-2-associated, and depth was defined as the fraction of total T cells that were SARS-CoV-2-associated. Using the MIRA data, every spike-specific TCR was mapped to the spike region that the TCR reacted to and assigned to either a CD4 or a CD8 class. Log10-transformed breadth and depth values were compared by one-way ANOVA with Sidak's multiple comparisons tests. This immuneACCESS table, as held by TCRdb, lists in-frame sequences with V and J called but not all clones. Of the missing ones, under half trace to an unresolved V gene in checked studies; the others have no known cause. V and J calls and clone size are copied from that table; D and trimming were computed from the DNA. A total of about 82,000 clones appear in this sample, 90% of them only once. The ten largest clones add up to around 6% of the sample.

These data are taken from a study of T cell responses to AZD1222 COVID-19 vaccine (dated by TCRdb to the early 2020s). Broadly, across the study: AZD1222 recipients whose second dose came at about 4 weeks and those whose second dose came at about 12 weeks were combined into one group, since spike-specific TCR depth and breadth did not differ between the two schedules. Enrollment into the trials was organized by age into subgroups of 18-55, 56-69 and 70-plus years, and those subgroups contained roughly 150, 30 and 60 TCR-sequenced participants, respectively. TCR sequencing covered fewer than 250 trial participants: 207 given two doses of AZD1222 and 26 given two doses of MenACWY control vaccine. Overall study outcomes, separate from this receptor: A significant rise in spike-specific TCR breadth and depth was observed after two AZD1222 doses relative to day 0 and relative to MenACWY recipients. Reportedly, close to half of the unique spike-specific TCRs recognized epitopes lying outside the regions that are mutated in the B.1.351 and B.1.1.7 variants. The whole spike protein was spanned by vaccine-associated CD4 TCRs, and dominant responses were seen in regions 160-218 and 743-854. In the small 56-69-year group, the increase in depth fell short of significance, most likely because of low power. Participants were mostly white British, with more females than males. The authors suggested clonal diversity may have been underestimated. Only a handful of AZD1222 recipients were SARS-CoV-2 seropositive at baseline, limiting conclusions about previously exposed vaccinees. Because no day 14 peak-response samples were available, repertoires were characterized only after the peak T cell response.

The sample's time point, from its label and the paper: baseline before first vaccination. Samples from vaccinated people were obtained from the UK trials COV001 and COV002, which included a single-blind randomized controlled phase 2/3 trial of AZD1222 (ChAdOx1 nCoV-19) in healthy adults. Trial participant PBMC samples were collected at day 0 and day 28 after the second dose for TCRbeta chain sequencing. The chain is made from TRBV18 and TRBJ2-1; the D gene lacks a confident call. The origin of this receptor is an adult in good health. The sample here was peripheral blood, taken on day 0 of AZD1222 vaccination. The CDR3 region: CASSPMAPDEQFF. The sequenced DNA: TGTGCCAGCTCACCAATGGCGCCCGATGAGCAGTTCTTC. The full variable domain, completed from the reference TRBV18 and TRBJ2-1 proteins outside the CDR3, reads NAGVMQNPRHLVRRRGQEARLRCSPMKGHSHVYWYRQLPEEGLKFMVYLQKENIIDESGMPKERFSAEFPKEGPSILRIQQVVRGDSAAYFCASSPMAPDEQFFGPGTRLTVL.